A single sample is the source of the 18 T cell receptor beta chains below, sequenced in a study of cytomegalovirus exposure and HLA in healthy donors. PCR was performed using 60 Vbeta and 13 Jbeta primers. Using immunoSEQ multiplex PCR, the repertoire was profiled, and TCRdb retains in-frame clones only, with some absent. Of just over 200,000 clones listed, more than 65% are singletons. The sequenced sample consisted of PBMCs. The receptors shown here come from a man aged 50-60 years in good health and CMV-seronegative.

This clone came up a few times. The chain has TRBV18 and TRBJ1-5; TRBD1 agrees at 7 bases. The CDR3 loop spans 15 amino acids. Germline loops: CDR1 KGHSH, CDR2 LQKENI. V lost 4 bases, J lost 9 bases, and 12 bases stayed unmatched. The CDR3 region has the DNA TGTGCCAGCTCACTAACAGGGGACGGTGCTGGGCCCCAGCATTTT. Its translation: CASSLTGDGAGPQHF.

This clone was observed a handful of times. V gene TRBV18 combines with J gene TRBJ2-3; tentatively, D is TRBD1 (6 bases). The germline CDR1 and CDR2 sequences are KGHSH and LQKENI. The CDR3 totals 14 residues. Deletions cut 6 bases from V and 0 bases from J, with 10 bases between. CDR3 nucleotide sequence: TGTGCCAGCTCCCCGAGGGGGAGCACAGATACGCAGTATTTT. Residues: CASSPRGSTDTQYF.

The V call is TRBV30, the J call TRBJ1-2; no clear D gene. V was clipped by 0 bases and J by 6 bases, with 8 bases between them. This CDR3 region has 12 residues. Germline V CDR1 and CDR2: GTSNPN, SVGIG (reference sequence). The CDR3 sequence is CAWSVGANGYTF. CDR3 coding DNA: TGTGCCTGGAGTGTTGGAGCGAATGGCTACACCTTC.

The CDR3 region has the DNA TGTGCCTGGAGTGACTATGACAGGGGGCTACAGGGCTACACCTTC. Its protein is CAWSDYDRGLQGYTF. The chain has TRBV30 and TRBJ1-2; 10 positions match TRBD1. The trim removed 1 base at V and 8 bases at J, leaving 10 bases unmatched. The germline V gene has CDR1 GTSNPN and CDR2 SVGIG (reference sequence). The CDR3 sequence is 15 residues long.

The DNA of the CDR3 is TGTGCCAGCAGTTTGAGACAGGGGACCACTCAGGGCAAGTACTTC. Amino acids: CASSLRQGTTQGKYF. The chain employs TRBV27 and TRBJ2-7, with TRBD1 matching over 8 bases. After removal of 3 bases from V and 11 bases from J, the junction contained 15 bases not matched to a gene. This CDR3 has 15 residues. CDR1 is MNHEY, CDR2 SMNVEV, per germline (reference sequence).

The V gene is TRBV6-5, the J gene TRBJ2-5, with 10 bases lining up with TRBD1. This CDR3 has 16 residues. Germline loops: CDR1 MNHEY, CDR2 SVGAGI. J lost 5 bases, V lost 0 bases, and 6 bases had no gene match. The DNA of the CDR3 is TGTGCCAGCAGTTACTCCGGGACAGGGGTATCGGAGACCCAGTACTTC. This sequence encodes CASSYSGTGVSETQYF.

The chain is built from TRBV14 and TRBJ2-7, with a tentative D call TRBD1 (5 bases). CDR3 length: 16 residues. V lost 1 base and J lost 9, with 22 bases in between. Germline assignment: CDR1 SGHDN and CDR2 FVKESK. In DNA, the CDR3 is TGTGCCAGCAGCCAAGGTGTTGACAGTCGAAATAGATGGCAGTACTTC. Its protein is CASSQGVDSRNRWQYF. Complete variable domain (other parts from reference TRBV14 and TRBJ2-7): EAGVTQFPSHSVIEKGQTVTLRCDPISGHDNLYWYRRVMGKEIKFLLHFVKESKQDESGMPNNRFLAERTGGTYSTLKVQPAELEDSGVYFCASSQGVDSRNRWQYFGPGTRLTVT.

The chain carries TRBV6-5 and TRBJ1-5, with D possibly matching TRBD1 (6 bases). The CDR3 is 12 residues long. Per the germline V gene, CDR1 is MNHEY and CDR2 is SVGAGI. The ends were cut back, 6 bases at V and 11 bases at J, with 14 bases in the middle. The CDR3 spells CASSSRGSAQHF. For the CDR3, the DNA is TGTGCCAGCAGCTCCAGGGGTTCAGCCCAGCATTTT.

The rearrangement joins TRBV29-1 to TRBJ2-5, with 9 bases that match TRBD1. In germline, CDR1 is SQVTM, CDR2 ANQGSEA. The CDR3 sequence is 14 residues long. V shed 3 bases and J 5 bases; nucleotides not matched to a gene: 7. The CDR3 protein is CSVDLDRGSETQYF. The CDR3 coding sequence is TGCAGCGTTGACTTGGACAGGGGTTCGGAGACCCAGTACTTC.

The chain uses TRBV9 and TRBJ2-1, with D perhaps TRBD2 (5 bases). This CDR3 is 15 amino acids long. The germline V gene encodes CDR1 SGDLS and CDR2 YYNGEE. V was trimmed by 0 bases and J by 4 bases, leaving 11 bases between them. CDR3: CASSVVGVVYNEQFF. Written as DNA, the CDR3 is TGTGCCAGCAGCGTAGTGGGAGTGGTGTACAATGAGCAGTTCTTC.

The genes are TRBV5-4 and TRBJ2-2; tentative D call: TRBD2 (5 bases). Trimming took 4 bases from V and 2 from J, leaving 12 bases between them. Germline V gene lookup returns CDR1 SGHNT and CDR2 YYREEE (reference sequence). This CDR3 is 15 amino acids long. The CDR3 spells CASSILGSNTGELFF. The CDR3 DNA is TGTGCCAGCAGCATACTAGGCTCTAACACCGGGGAGCTGTTTTTT.

The chain joins TRBV7-9 to TRBJ2-7, with D possibly matching TRBD2 (7 bases). V was shortened by 4 bases and J by 5 bases, with 12 bases between the two germline ends. The CDR3 contains 13 residues. Per the germline V gene, CDR1 is SEHNR and CDR2 is FQNEAQ (reference sequence). CDR3 sequence reads: CASSWGGLDEQYF. In DNA form, the CDR3 reads TGTGCCAGCAGCTGGGGGGGGCTCGACGAGCAGTACTTC.

The chain carries TRBV11-1 and TRBJ2-5, with D perhaps TRBD1 (5 bases). The V gene's germline CDR1 is SGHAT and CDR2 FQDESV (reference sequence). The CDR3 runs to 13 residues. The ends were cut back, 4 bases at V and 2 bases at J, with 8 bases in the middle. In DNA, the CDR3 is TGTGCCAGCAGCTCAGGGCTTCAAGAGACCCAGTACTTC. This sequence encodes CASSSGLQETQYF.

For this clone: Other DNA sequences in the sample encode the same CDR3. This chain joins TRBV4-1 and TRBJ1-2; D uncertain. CDR1 is MGHRA and CDR2 is YSYEKL in the germline V gene. Deletions cut 1 base from V and 5 bases from J, with 11 bases between. The CDR3 runs to 14 residues. The DNA of the CDR3 is TGCGCCAGCAGCCAAGGTACCGGGGTGTATGGCTACACCTTC. Translated: CASSQGTGVYGYTF.

The rearrangement links TRBV7-9 to TRBJ1-1, with unresolved D. This CDR3 comprises 12 residues. The germline V gene encodes CDR1 SEHNR and CDR2 FQNEAQ (reference sequence). Trimming shortened V by 3 bases and J by 6 bases, and 8 bases separated the two germline ends. CDR3 residues: CASSFSRPEAFF. The DNA of the CDR3 is TGTGCCAGCAGCTTTAGTCGCCCTGAAGCTTTCTTT.

This rearrangement joins TRBV27 to TRBJ1-3, with TRBD1 matching over 9 bases. This CDR3 is 18 amino acids long. With V trimmed by 5 bases and J by 3 bases, 14 bases remained unmatched. Germline V gene sequence: CDR1 MNHEY, CDR2 SMNVEV (reference sequence). The CDR3 protein is CASSPNFPGQGFGNTIYF. The CDR3 DNA reads as TGTGCCAGCAGTCCCAACTTTCCGGGACAGGGCTTTGGAAACACCATATATTTT.

The J gene is TRBJ2-1, the V gene TRBV11-2; possibly TRBD2 for D (5 bases). The CDR3 has 17 amino acids. Germline-derived CDR1 and CDR2 are SGHAT and FQNNGV. Deletions cut 1 base from V and 3 bases from J, with 16 bases between. DNA of the CDR3: TGTGCCAGCAGCTTAGCCCACTCGACTATGGGCTACAATGAGCAGTTCTTC. Translating it yields CASSLAHSTMGYNEQFF.

The rearrangement joins TRBV5-1 to TRBJ1-2; D perhaps matches TRBD1 (6 bases). Deletions cut 4 bases from V and 4 bases from J, with 11 bases between. Germline CDR1 SGHRS, CDR2 YFSETQ. The CDR3 length is 13 residues. The CDR3 DNA reads as TGCGCCAGCAGCGAACAGGGCGGCTATGGCTACACCTTC. Translated, it gives CASSEQGGYGYTF.